A selection of T cell receptor beta chains follows, all from one sample in a study of cytomegalovirus exposure and HLA in healthy donors. The method was immunoSEQ multiplex PCR; TCRdb's version includes in-frame clones alone and lacks a portion of them. The table lists about 130,000 clones, approximately 81% of them singletons, with around 0.7% in the top ten. Sequenced sample: PBMCs. Receptors were obtained from a man aged 18 to 30 in good health and CMV-seronegative. CDR3s include the opening cysteine and the closing phenylalanine or tryptophan. A D gene is named only where the DNA matches it firmly. Clone size appears in some rows only: once, few, many, or a class for an expanded clone.

v_gene: TRBV4-3; d_gene: TRBD2; abundance: NA; j_gene: TRBJ2-1; CDR3aa: CASSQDFASGGVNEQFF; CDR3nt: TGCGCCAGCAGCCAAGATTTTGCTAGCGGGGGGGTTAATGAGCAGTTCTTC
v_gene: TRBV19; d_gene: NA; abundance: NA; j_gene: TRBJ2-3; CDR3aa: CATCPTSSPTQYF; CDR3nt: TGTGCCACCTGCCCCACTAGCTCCCCTACGCAGTATTTT
v_gene: TRBV27; d_gene: NA; abundance: NA; j_gene: TRBJ2-3; CDR3aa: CASSFGGRDTQYF; CDR3nt: TGTGCCAGCAGTTTCGGGGGGCGGGATACGCAGTATTTT
v_gene: TRBV5-1; d_gene: TRBD1; abundance: NA; j_gene: TRBJ1-6; CDR3aa: CASSLMTGVNSPLHF; CDR3nt: TGCGCCAGCAGCCTAATGACAGGGGTCAATTCACCCCTCCACTTT
v_gene: TRBV7-9; d_gene: NA; abundance: NA; j_gene: TRBJ1-1; CDR3aa: CASSSQGGGTEAFF; CDR3nt: TGTGCCAGCAGCTCTCAGGGAGGGGGCACTGAAGCTTTCTTT
v_gene: TRBV9; d_gene: NA; abundance: NA; j_gene: TRBJ1-1; CDR3aa: CASSAEGSGTEAFF; CDR3nt: TGTGCCAGCAGCGCCGAGGGCAGCGGCACTGAAGCTTTCTTT
v_gene: TRBV5-1; d_gene: NA; abundance: NA; j_gene: TRBJ1-6; CDR3aa: CASSLNRAEGNSPLHF; CDR3nt: TGCGCCAGCAGCTTGAACAGGGCCGAGGGGAATTCACCCCTCCACTTT
v_gene: TRBV19; d_gene: TRBD1; abundance: NA; j_gene: TRBJ1-2; CDR3aa: CASSMWTGSDGYTF; CDR3nt: TGTGCCAGTAGTATGTGGACAGGTTCTGATGGCTACACCTTC
v_gene: TRBV19; d_gene: TRBD2; abundance: NA; j_gene: TRBJ2-1; CDR3aa: CASIQSGGADGNEQFF; CDR3nt: TGTGCCAGTATCCAGAGCGGGGGGGCTGACGGGAATGAGCAGTTCTTC
v_gene: TRBV15; d_gene: NA; abundance: NA; j_gene: TRBJ1-1; CDR3aa: CATSSRVYTEAFF; CDR3nt: TGTGCCACCAGCTCCCGGGTGTACACTGAAGCTTTCTTT
v_gene: TRBV4-3; d_gene: NA; abundance: NA; j_gene: TRBJ2-3; CDR3aa: CASSQGPGGTDTQYF; CDR3nt: TGCGCCAGCAGCCAAGGCCCGGGGGGCACAGATACGCAGTATTTT
v_gene: TRBV19; d_gene: TRBD2; abundance: few; j_gene: TRBJ2-6; CDR3aa: CASSMVPAGGRSGANVLTF; CDR3nt: TGTGCCAGTAGTATGGTCCCAGCGGGGGGACGCTCTGGGGCCAACGTCCTGACTTTC
v_gene: TRBV9; d_gene: TRBD1; abundance: NA; j_gene: TRBJ2-3; CDR3aa: CASSVAGRGWTDTQYF; CDR3nt: TGTGCCAGCAGCGTAGCTGGCAGGGGGTGGACAGATACGCAGTATTTT
v_gene: TRBV2; d_gene: NA; abundance: NA; j_gene: TRBJ2-5; CDR3aa: CASSERETQYF; CDR3nt: TGTGCCAGCAGTGAACGTGAGACCCAGTACTTC
v_gene: TRBV7-8; d_gene: TRBD2; abundance: NA; j_gene: TRBJ2-7; CDR3aa: CASSLLGLAGAYEQYF; CDR3nt: TGTGCCAGCAGCCTGTTGGGACTAGCGGGAGCCTACGAGCAGTACTTC
v_gene: TRBV5-1; d_gene: NA; abundance: once; j_gene: TRBJ2-5; CDR3aa: CASSPIVRLQETQYF; CDR3nt: TGCGCCAGCAGCCCCATAGTCCGCCTACAAGAGACCCAGTACTTC
v_gene: TRBV30; d_gene: TRBD2; abundance: NA; j_gene: TRBJ2-1; CDR3aa: CAWEPGGNEQFF; CDR3nt: TGTGCCTGGGAACCGGGGGGGAATGAGCAGTTCTTC
v_gene: TRBV7-6; d_gene: NA; abundance: NA; j_gene: TRBJ2-7; CDR3aa: CASSLDPPVVRVTEQYF; CDR3nt: TGTGCCAGCAGCTTAGATCCCCCCGTTGTCAGGGTAACCGAGCAGTACTTC
v_gene: TRBV2; d_gene: TRBD2; abundance: NA; j_gene: TRBJ2-3; CDR3aa: CASIRLAGRISTTDTQYF; CDR3nt: TGTGCCAGCATTAGGCTAGCGGGTAGGATTTCCACCACAGATACGCAGTATTTT
v_gene: TRBV19; d_gene: TRBD1; abundance: NA; j_gene: TRBJ1-1; CDR3aa: CASRTGGRREAFF; CDR3nt: TGTGCCAGTAGGACAGGGGGCAGGAGGGAAGCTTTCTTT
v_gene: TRBV15; d_gene: NA; abundance: NA; j_gene: TRBJ1-2; CDR3aa: CATVASDTPNYGYTF; CDR3nt: TGTGCCACCGTGGCATCAGATACGCCCAACTATGGCTACACCTTC
v_gene: TRBV9; d_gene: NA; abundance: NA; j_gene: TRBJ2-5; CDR3aa: CASSSSGGIGETQYF; CDR3nt: TGTGCCAGCAGCTCCTCTGGCGGAATTGGGGAGACCCAGTACTTC
v_gene: TRBV11-3; d_gene: TRBD1; abundance: NA; j_gene: TRBJ1-2; CDR3aa: CASSGFDRGNPPNYGYTF; CDR3nt: TGTGCCAGCTCGGGTTTCGACAGGGGTAACCCTCCTAACTATGGCTACACCTTC
v_gene: TRBV12-5; d_gene: NA; abundance: NA; j_gene: TRBJ2-1; CDR3aa: CASGLPGELGYNEQFF; CDR3nt: TGTGCTAGTGGTTTACCAGGGGAGCTGGGCTACAATGAGCAGTTCTTC
v_gene: TRBV2; d_gene: TRBD1; abundance: NA; j_gene: TRBJ2-7; CDR3aa: CASIPRTGSSYEQYF; CDR3nt: TGTGCCAGCATTCCCAGGACAGGGAGCTCCTACGAGCAGTACTTC
v_gene: TRBV7-9; d_gene: NA; abundance: NA; j_gene: TRBJ1-4; CDR3aa: CASSQTGRPNEKLFF; CDR3nt: TGTGCCAGCAGTCAAACCGGGAGGCCTAATGAAAAACTGTTTTTT
v_gene: TRBV25-1; d_gene: TRBD1; abundance: NA; j_gene: TRBJ2-1; CDR3aa: CASSELQGARVF; CDR3nt: TGTGCCAGCAGTGAGCTACAGGGGGCGCGAGTCTTC
v_gene: TRBV29-1; d_gene: TRBD1; abundance: once; j_gene: TRBJ1-2; CDR3aa: CSAKTGTANYGYTF; CDR3nt: TGCAGCGCTAAGACAGGGACAGCTAACTATGGCTACACCTTC
v_gene: TRBV5-8; d_gene: NA; abundance: NA; j_gene: TRBJ2-7; CDR3aa: CASSLAGPYEQYF; CDR3nt: TGTGCCAGCAGCTTGGCAGGGCCCTACGAGCAGTACTTC
v_gene: TRBV6-6; d_gene: TRBD1; abundance: NA; j_gene: TRBJ2-2; CDR3aa: CASSSGTGLIGELFF; CDR3nt: TGTGCCAGCAGCTCCGGGACAGGGCTAATCGGGGAGCTGTTTTTT
v_gene: TRBV7-2; d_gene: TRBD2; abundance: NA; j_gene: TRBJ2-2; CDR3aa: CASSSEGILAGIPGELFF; CDR3nt: TGTGCCAGCAGCTCAGAGGGGATACTAGCGGGGATTCCCGGGGAGCTGTTTTTT
v_gene: TRBV5-1; d_gene: TRBD1; abundance: once; j_gene: TRBJ1-5; CDR3aa: CASSWDRGWCNQPQHF; CDR3nt: TGCGCCAGCAGCTGGGACAGGGGTTGGTGCAATCAGCCCCAGCATTTT
v_gene: TRBV7-6; d_gene: TRBD1; abundance: NA; j_gene: TRBJ1-4; CDR3aa: CASSLLHRGLNEKLFF; CDR3nt: TGTGCCAGCAGCTTGCTCCACAGGGGACTTAATGAAAAATTGTTTTTT
v_gene: TRBV9; d_gene: NA; abundance: once; j_gene: TRBJ1-2; CDR3aa: CASSVNIAATGLNYGYTF; CDR3nt: TGTGCCAGCAGCGTTAACATCGCAGCCACAGGGTTGAACTATGGCTACACCTTC
v_gene: TRBV19; d_gene: NA; abundance: NA; j_gene: TRBJ2-3; CDR3aa: CASSIPLGDTQYF; CDR3nt: TGTGCCAGTAGTATCCCGTTGGGCGATACGCAGTATTTT
v_gene: TRBV4-3; d_gene: TRBD2; abundance: NA; j_gene: TRBJ2-5; CDR3aa: CASSQGLAGRETQYF; CDR3nt: TGCGCCAGCAGCCAAGGACTAGCGGGGAGGGAGACCCAGTACTTC
v_gene: TRBV4-3; d_gene: NA; abundance: NA; j_gene: TRBJ2-7; CDR3aa: CASSQLLTYEQYF; CDR3nt: TGCGCCAGCAGCCAACTACTGACCTACGAGCAGTACTTC
v_gene: TRBV9; d_gene: TRBD1; abundance: NA; j_gene: TRBJ2-7; CDR3aa: CASSPRTGQTNEQYF; CDR3nt: TGTGCCAGCAGCCCCCGTACGGGACAGACCAACGAGCAGTACTTC
v_gene: TRBV2; d_gene: NA; abundance: NA; j_gene: TRBJ1-1; CDR3aa: CASSEARVDTGRAEAFF; CDR3nt: TGTGCCAGCAGTGAAGCGCGCGTCGACACAGGGCGGGCTGAAGCTTTCTTT
v_gene: TRBV9; d_gene: NA; abundance: NA; j_gene: TRBJ2-1; CDR3aa: CASSVGLQAYGEYEQFF; CDR3nt: TGTGCCAGCAGCGTAGGGCTCCAGGCCTACGGGGAGTATGAGCAGTTCTTC
v_gene: TRBV30; d_gene: NA; abundance: NA; j_gene: TRBJ2-6; CDR3aa: CAWLRFGANVLTF; CDR3nt: TGTGCCTGGCTGAGATTTGGGGCCAACGTCCTGACTTTC
v_gene: TRBV19; d_gene: NA; abundance: NA; j_gene: TRBJ1-1; CDR3aa: CASSIGAQRLEAFF; CDR3nt: TGTGCCAGTAGTATTGGGGCACAGAGACTTGAAGCTTTCTTT
v_gene: TRBV6-6; d_gene: TRBD1; abundance: NA; j_gene: TRBJ2-7; CDR3aa: CASRITGTGTYEQYF; CDR3nt: TGTGCCAGCAGGATAACCGGGACAGGGACCTACGAGCAGTACTTC
v_gene: TRBV6-5; d_gene: NA; abundance: NA; j_gene: TRBJ2-3; CDR3aa: CASSYRQADTQYF; CDR3nt: TGTGCCAGCAGTTACAGACAGGCCGATACGCAGTATTTT
v_gene: TRBV9; d_gene: NA; abundance: NA; j_gene: TRBJ2-5; CDR3aa: CASSVGRVELETQYF; CDR3nt: TGTGCCAGCAGCGTAGGGAGGGTGGAGTTAGAGACCCAGTACTTC
v_gene: TRBV18; d_gene: TRBD2; abundance: few; j_gene: TRBJ2-7; CDR3aa: CASSPSGGGEQYF; CDR3nt: TGTGCCAGCTCACCCTCGGGGGGAGGCGAGCAGTACTTC
v_gene: TRBV18; d_gene: NA; abundance: NA; j_gene: TRBJ1-1; CDR3aa: CASSPWRRWNTEAFF; CDR3nt: TGTGCCAGCTCACCATGGAGGAGGTGGAACACTGAAGCTTTCTTT
v_gene: TRBV9; d_gene: TRBD2; abundance: NA; j_gene: TRBJ2-1; CDR3aa: CASSAGGDFNEQFF; CDR3nt: TGTGCCAGCAGCGCTGGGGGGGACTTTAATGAGCAGTTCTTC
v_gene: TRBV15; d_gene: NA; abundance: NA; j_gene: TRBJ1-2; CDR3aa: CATSRETGYGYTF; CDR3nt: TGTGCCACCAGCAGAGAGACAGGCTATGGCTACACCTTC
v_gene: TRBV5-1; d_gene: TRBD1; abundance: NA; j_gene: TRBJ1-5; CDR3aa: CASSLGNTGEQPQHF; CDR3nt: TGCGCCAGCAGCTTGGGTAATACAGGGGAGCAGCCCCAGCATTTT
v_gene: TRBV10-3; d_gene: TRBD1; abundance: NA; j_gene: TRBJ1-5; CDR3aa: CAISDKQTGRGPQHF; CDR3nt: TGTGCCATCAGTGATAAACAGACAGGGCGAGGGCCCCAGCATTTT
v_gene: TRBV30; d_gene: TRBD1; abundance: NA; j_gene: TRBJ2-5; CDR3aa: CAWSQHRDRGVLLQETQYF; CDR3nt: TGTGCCTGGAGCCAGCATCGGGACAGGGGGGTGTTATTACAAGAGACCCAGTACTTC
v_gene: TRBV11-2; d_gene: NA; abundance: NA; j_gene: TRBJ1-2; CDR3aa: CASSLVEGYTF; CDR3nt: TGTGCCAGCAGCTTAGTCGAGGGCTACACCTTC